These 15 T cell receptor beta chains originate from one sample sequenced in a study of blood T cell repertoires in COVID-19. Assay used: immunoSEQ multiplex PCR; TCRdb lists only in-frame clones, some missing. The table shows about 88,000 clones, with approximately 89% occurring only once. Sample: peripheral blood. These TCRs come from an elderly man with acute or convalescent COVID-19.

The CDR3 sequence: CASQWDTQGPQHF. DNA for the CDR3: TGCGCCAGCCAATGGGACACCCAAGGGCCCCAGCATTTT. This sequence joins TRBV10-2 and TRBJ1-5; D perhaps matches TRBD1 (6 bases). Germline assignment: CDR1 WSHSY and CDR2 SAAADI. The CDR3 has 13 residues. The V end was cut by 8 bases, the J end by 9 bases, with 17 bases between.

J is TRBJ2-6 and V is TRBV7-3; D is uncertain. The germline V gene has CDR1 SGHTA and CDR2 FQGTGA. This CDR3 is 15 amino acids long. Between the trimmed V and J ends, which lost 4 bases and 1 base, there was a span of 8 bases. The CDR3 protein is CASSSPESGANVLTF. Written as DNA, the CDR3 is TGTGCCAGCAGCTCCCCCGAGTCTGGGGCCAACGTCCTGACTTTC.

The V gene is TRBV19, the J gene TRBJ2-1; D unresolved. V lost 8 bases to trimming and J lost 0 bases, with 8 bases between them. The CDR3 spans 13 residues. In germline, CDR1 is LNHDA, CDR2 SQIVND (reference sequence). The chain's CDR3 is CASGVSSYNEQFF. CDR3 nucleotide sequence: TGTGCCAGTGGTGTCAGCTCCTACAATGAGCAGTTCTTC.

CDR3 nucleotide sequence: TGTGCCAGCAGCTTAGATCATCGGAGCGTGCAAGAGACCCAGTACTTC. This encodes CASSLDHRSVQETQYF. The chain joins TRBV11-2 to TRBJ2-5; no clear D. CDR3 size: 16 residues. The germline V gene has CDR1 SGHAT and CDR2 FQNNGV. Trimming removed 0 bases from V and 2 bases from J, with 13 bases in between.

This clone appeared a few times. CDR3 bases: TGTGCCAGCAGCGCCGGACAGGGGGAATCGAGCTCCTACGAGCAGTACTTC. Amino acid sequence: CASSAGQGESSSYEQYF. The chain combines TRBV5-4 with TRBJ2-7; 10 nucleotides match TRBD1. Germline values: CDR1 SGHNT, CDR2 YYREEE (reference sequence). CDR3 length equals 17 residues. Unmatched junction bases numbered 10, after V lost 4 bases and J lost 0 bases.

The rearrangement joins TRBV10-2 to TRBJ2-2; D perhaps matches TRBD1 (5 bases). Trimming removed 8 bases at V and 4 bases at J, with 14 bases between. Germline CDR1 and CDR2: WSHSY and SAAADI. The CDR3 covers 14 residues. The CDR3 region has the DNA TGCGCCAGCTCGAATCAGGGAATCACCGGGGAGCTGTTTTTT. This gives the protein CASSNQGITGELFF.

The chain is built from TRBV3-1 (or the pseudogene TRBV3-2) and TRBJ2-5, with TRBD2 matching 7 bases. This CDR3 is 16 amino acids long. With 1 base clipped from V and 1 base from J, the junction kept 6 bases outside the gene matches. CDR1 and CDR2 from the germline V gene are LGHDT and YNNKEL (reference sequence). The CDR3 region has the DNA TGTGCCAGCAGCCAAGTCTCAGCGGGGACCCAAGAGACCCAGTACTTC. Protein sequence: CASSQVSAGTQETQYF.

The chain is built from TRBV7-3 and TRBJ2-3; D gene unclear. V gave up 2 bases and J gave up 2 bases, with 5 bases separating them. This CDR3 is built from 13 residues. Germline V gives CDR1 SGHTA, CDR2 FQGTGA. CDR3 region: CASSLQATDTQYF. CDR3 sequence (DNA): TGTGCCAGCAGCTTACAGGCCACAGATACGCAGTATTTT.

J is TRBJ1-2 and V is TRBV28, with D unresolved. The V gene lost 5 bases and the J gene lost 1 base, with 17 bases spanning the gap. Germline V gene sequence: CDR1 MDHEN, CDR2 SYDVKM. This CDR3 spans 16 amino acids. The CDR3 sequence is CASSPQSLRNNYGYTF. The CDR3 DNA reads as TGTGCCAGCAGTCCCCAAAGTTTGCGGAATAACTATGGCTACACCTTC.

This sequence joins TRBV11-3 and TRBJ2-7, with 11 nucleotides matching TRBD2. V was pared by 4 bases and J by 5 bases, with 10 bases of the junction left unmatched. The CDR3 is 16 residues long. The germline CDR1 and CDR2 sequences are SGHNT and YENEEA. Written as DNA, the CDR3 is TGTGCCAGCAGCTCCACCACTAGCGGGAGCTTCCACGAGCAGTACTTC. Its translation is CASSSTTSGSFHEQYF.

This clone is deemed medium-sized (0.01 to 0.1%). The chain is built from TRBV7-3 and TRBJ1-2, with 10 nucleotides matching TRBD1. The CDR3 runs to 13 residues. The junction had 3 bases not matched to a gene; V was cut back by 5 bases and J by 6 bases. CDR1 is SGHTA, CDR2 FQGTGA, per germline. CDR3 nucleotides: TGTGCCAGCAGCGCCGGGACAGGGGATGGCTACACCTTC. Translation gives CASSAGTGDGYTF.

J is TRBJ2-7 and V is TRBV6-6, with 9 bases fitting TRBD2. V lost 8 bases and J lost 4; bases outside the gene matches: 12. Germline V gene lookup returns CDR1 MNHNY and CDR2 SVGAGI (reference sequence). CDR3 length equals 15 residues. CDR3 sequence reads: CASSGGGGPQYEQYF. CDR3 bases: TGTGCCAGCTCAGGCGGGGGGGGCCCACAGTACGAGCAGTACTTC.

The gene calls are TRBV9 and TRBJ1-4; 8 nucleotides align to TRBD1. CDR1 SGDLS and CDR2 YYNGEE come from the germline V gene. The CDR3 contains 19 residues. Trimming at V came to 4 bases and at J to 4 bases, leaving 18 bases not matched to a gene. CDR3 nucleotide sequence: TGTGCCAGCAGCCCCAAGGTACAGGGGGTAGGAACAGTTAATGAAAAACTGTTTTTT. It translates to CASSPKVQGVGTVNEKLFF.

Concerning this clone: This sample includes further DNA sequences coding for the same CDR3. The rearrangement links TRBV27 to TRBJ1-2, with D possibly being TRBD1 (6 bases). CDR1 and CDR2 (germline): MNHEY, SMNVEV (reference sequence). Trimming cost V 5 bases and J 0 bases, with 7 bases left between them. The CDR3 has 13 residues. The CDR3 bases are TGTGCCAGCAGTCGGACAGCTAACTATGGCTACACCTTC. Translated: CASSRTANYGYTF.

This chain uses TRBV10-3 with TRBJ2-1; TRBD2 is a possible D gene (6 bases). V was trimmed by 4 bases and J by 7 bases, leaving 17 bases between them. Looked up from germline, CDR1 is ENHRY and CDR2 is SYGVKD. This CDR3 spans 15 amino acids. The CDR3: CAISGELAEGNEQFF. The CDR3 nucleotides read TGTGCCATCAGTGGTGAACTAGCCGAAGGGAATGAGCAGTTCTTC.